Below, 14 T cell receptor beta chains from the same sample are listed, as sequenced in a study of blood T cell repertoires in COVID-19. Produced via immunoSEQ multiplex PCR; TCRdb's table is partial and in-frame only. The sample carries roughly 350,000 clones, about 90% recorded once. Sequenced sample: peripheral blood. These receptors originate from a woman between 18 and 29 years old who had recovered from COVID-19.

The chain combines TRBV19 with TRBJ2-1; 11 positions agree with TRBD2. Trimming took 4 bases from V and 8 from J; bases not matched to a gene: 4. The CDR3 is made up of 14 amino acids. Germline lookup yields CDR1 LNHDA and CDR2 SQIVND (reference sequence). CDR3 sequence (DNA): TGTGCCAGTAGTAAACTAGCGGGAGCAGATGAGCAGTTCTTC. Protein sequence: CASSKLAGADEQFF. Using reference TRBV19 and TRBJ2-1 for the parts outside the CDR3, the full variable domain is DGGITQSPKYLFRKEGQNVTLSCEQNLNHDAMYWYRQDPGQGLRLIYYSQIVNDFQKGDIAEGYSVSREKKESFPLTVTSAQKNPTAFYLCASSKLAGADEQFFGPGTRLTVL.

This chain connects TRBV20-1 to TRBJ2-5; 8 nucleotides match TRBD1. CDR3 length: 15 residues. V dropped 3 bases and J dropped 5; count of bases not matched to a gene: 11. Germline-derived CDR1 and CDR2 are DFQATT and SNEGSKA (reference sequence). CDR3: CSASLVAGGRETQYF. CDR3 in DNA: TGCAGTGCTAGTCTAGTAGCAGGGGGCAGGGAGACCCAGTACTTC.

V and J are TRBV7-8 and TRBJ2-1; unclear D gene. V lost 2 bases to trimming and J lost 8 bases, with 16 bases between them. The germline gives CDR1 SGHVS, CDR2 FQNEAQ. The CDR3 totals 15 residues. As DNA, the CDR3 is TGTGCCAGCAGCTTAAGTGTGGGCTTTTCGCATGAGCAGTTCTTC. It encodes CASSLSVGFSHEQFF.

CDR3 protein: CASSYSKLAGGYEQYV. CDR3 nucleotide sequence: TGTGCCAGCAGTTACTCTAAACTAGCGGGAGGATACGAGCAGTACGTC. The rearrangement uses TRBV6-2 or TRBV6-3 and TRBJ2-7; 12 nucleotides align to TRBD2. The junction had 4 bases not matched to a gene; V was cut back by 0 bases and J by 4 bases. Germline CDR1 is MNHEY and CDR2 is SVGEGT. The CDR3 is made up of 16 amino acids.

This sequence joins TRBV7-2 and TRBJ2-3; 7 bases fit TRBD2. The germline CDR1 and CDR2 sequences are SGHTA and FQGNSA. The CDR3 spans 18 residues. V trimming: 1 base; J trimming: 4 bases; junction bases outside the gene matches: 14. The CDR3 DNA follows: TGTGCCAGCAGCTTAGGGCTCCCTGGCGGGGAGGGATCAGATACGCAGTATTTT. Encoded protein: CASSLGLPGGEGSDTQYF.

CDR3 in amino acids: CASKPREWSGELFF. The CDR3 DNA follows: TGTGCCTCTAAACCCCGGGAGTGGTCGGGGGAGCTGTTTTTT. This sequence joins TRBV7-2 and TRBJ2-2; D might be TRBD2 (6 bases). Germline loops: CDR1 SGHTA, CDR2 FQGNSA. V shed 11 bases and J shed 8 bases, with 21 bases lying between them. The CDR3 is 14 amino acids.

The chain recombines TRBV3-1 (or the pseudogene TRBV3-2) with TRBJ1-4; D remains unclear. The CDR3 spans 14 residues. V was shortened by 4 bases and J by 5 bases, with 11 bases between the two germline ends. Germline V lookup: CDR1 LGHDT, CDR2 YNNKEL (reference sequence). CDR3 nucleotides: TGTGCCAGCAGCCCCTCCGGGGAAAATGAAAAACTGTTTTTT. Translated: CASSPSGENEKLFF.

The CDR3 DNA reads as TGTGCCAGTTCAGGGAGGGTGGACACTGAAGCTTTCTTT. This encodes CASSGRVDTEAFF. The rearrangement uses TRBV5-4 and TRBJ1-1, with TRBD1 as a possible D gene (5 bases). Between the trimmed V and J ends, which lost 8 bases and 3 bases, there was a span of 14 bases. CDR3 length: 13 residues. Germline lookup yields CDR1 SGHNT and CDR2 YYREEE (reference sequence).

V is TRBV4-1 and J is TRBJ1-2; 7 bases agree with TRBD1. The CDR3 runs to 16 residues. Per the germline V gene, CDR1 is MGHRA and CDR2 is YSYEKL. Germline trimming cut 4 bases from V and 7 bases from J; bases unmatched to any gene: 15. CDR3 protein: CASSPMDRLAKSGYTF. Here the CDR3 DNA reads TGCGCCAGCAGCCCGATGGACAGGCTGGCGAAGAGTGGCTACACCTTC.

J is TRBJ2-1 and V is TRBV6-2 or TRBV6-3, with D possibly matching TRBD2 (6 bases). The CDR3 runs 15 residues. Between the trimmed V and J ends, which lost 5 bases and 3 bases, there was a span of 14 bases. CDR1 and CDR2 from the germline V gene are MNHEY and SVGEGT. The CDR3: CASSPRRGVYNEQFF. The CDR3 region has the DNA TGTGCCAGCAGTCCGAGGAGGGGAGTCTACAATGAGCAGTTCTTC.

The chain combines TRBV6-5 with TRBJ2-1, with TRBD2 matching 9 bases. CDR3 size: 16 residues. Germline CDR1 MNHEY, CDR2 SVGAGI. Germline trimming cut 4 bases from V and 4 bases from J; bases unmatched to any gene: 8. The DNA for the CDR3 is TGTGCCAGCAGTTCGTCGGCGGGACTAGCTTACAATGAGCAGTTCTTC. Translation gives CASSSSAGLAYNEQFF.

This chain uses TRBV2 with TRBJ1-5; 11 bases map to TRBD1. V shed 6 bases, J shed 7 bases, and the junction held 5 bases outside the gene matches. This CDR3 has 14 residues. Per the germline V gene, CDR1 is SNHLY and CDR2 is FYNNEI. For the CDR3, the DNA is TGTGCCAGCAGGGGGACAGGGGGTGGACAGCCCCAGCATTTT. Translated: CASRGTGGGQPQHF.

This rearrangement joins TRBV5-6 to TRBJ2-5; no firm D call. CDR3 length: 13 amino acids. The V and J ends lost 0 bases and 1 base respectively, with 4 bases between them. Germline V gene data show CDR1 as SGHDT and CDR2 as YYEEEE. Written as DNA, the CDR3 is TGTGCCAGCAGCTTGGGCGCCCAAGAGACCCAGTACTTC. It codes for CASSLGAQETQYF.

This clone was observed once. The V call is TRBV6-2 or TRBV6-3, the J call TRBJ2-3; TRBD2 matches at 12 bases. This CDR3 has 18 amino acids. CDR1 MNHEY and CDR2 SVGEGT come from the germline V gene. J gave up 2 bases and V 5 bases, and 11 bases lay outside the gene matches. The CDR3, as DNA: TGTGCCAGCAGTCCCCCTAGCGGGAGGGTGGCGGACACAGATACGCAGTATTTT. Its protein is CASSPPSGRVADTDTQYF.